The clone carrying this T cell receptor (beta chain) came up a few times. The data were taken from a study of blood T cell repertoires in COVID-19. Looking at the study overall: The samples span acute and convalescent COVID-19 from the United States, Italy and Spain. T cells, B-cell-depleted T cells, or PBMCs supplied cDNA or gDNA.

Assay: immunoSEQ multiplex PCR; the TCRdb copy retains only in-frame clones and omits some. The data show fewer than 40,000 clones, 80% seen once. The CDR3 extends over 14 amino acids. Trimming shortened V by 5 bases and J by 1 base, and 12 bases separated the two germline ends. In germline, CDR1 is SEHNR, CDR2 FQNEAQ (reference sequence). The sequenced sample was peripheral blood. The TCR comes from a man at least 80 years old with acute or convalescent COVID-19. The chain combines TRBV7-9 with TRBJ2-7; D gene ambiguous. The CDR3 reads CASSPDFGSYEQYF. The CDR3 bases are TGTGCCAGCAGCCCTGATTTCGGTTCCTACGAGCAGTACTTC.